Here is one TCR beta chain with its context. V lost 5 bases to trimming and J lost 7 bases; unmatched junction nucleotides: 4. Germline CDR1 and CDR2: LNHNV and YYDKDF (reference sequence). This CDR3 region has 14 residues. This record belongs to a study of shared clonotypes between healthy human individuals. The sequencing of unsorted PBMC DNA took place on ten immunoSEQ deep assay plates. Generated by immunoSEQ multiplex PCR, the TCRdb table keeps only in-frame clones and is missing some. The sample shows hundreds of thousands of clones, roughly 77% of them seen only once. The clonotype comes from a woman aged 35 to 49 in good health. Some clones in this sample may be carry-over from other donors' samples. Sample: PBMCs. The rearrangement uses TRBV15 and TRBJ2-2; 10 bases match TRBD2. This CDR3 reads CATSSVAGGGELFF. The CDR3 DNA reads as TGTGCCACCAGCTCCGTAGCGGGAGGCGGGGAGCTGTTTTTT.